The 15 T cell receptor beta chains below all came from one sample that was sequenced in a study of blood T cell repertoires in COVID-19. Produced via immunoSEQ multiplex PCR; TCRdb's table is partial and in-frame only. The top ten hold approximately 18% of the sample, which has 80,000 to 95,000 clones, about 87% seen once. The sample taken for sequencing was peripheral blood. These receptors were obtained from a human donor in a cohort sampled during active COVID-19.

This clone was counted a single time. This chain uses TRBV10-3 with TRBJ1-2; weak D call: TRBD1 (6 bases). V was cut by 6 bases and J by 2 bases, with 13 bases left in between. Germline values: CDR1 ENHRY, CDR2 SYGVKD. This CDR3 has 14 amino acids. CDR3 in DNA: TGTGCCATCAGGGGGGACACCGACAACTATGGCTACACCTTC. This sequence encodes CAIRGDTDNYGYTF.

This sequence joins TRBV7-7 and TRBJ2-5; 13 positions match TRBD2. The CDR3 is 17 residues long. J lost 5 bases, V lost 3 bases, and 9 bases had no gene match. Looked up from germline, CDR1 is SSHAT and CDR2 is FNYEAQ (reference sequence). In DNA, the CDR3 is TGTGCCAGCAGCTTGGGACTAGCGGGGACCTTCGGGGAGACCCAGTACTTC. Translation: CASSLGLAGTFGETQYF.

The rearrangement joins TRBV2 to TRBJ2-5, with 10 bases lining up with TRBD2. From germline, CDR1 is SNHLY and CDR2 FYNNEI. The V segment lost 5 bases and the J segment 5 bases; nucleotides outside the gene matches: 5. This CDR3 contains 14 residues. The CDR3 sequence: CASSSGGAPETQYF. The CDR3 region has the DNA TGTGCCAGCAGTAGCGGGGGGGCCCCGGAGACCCAGTACTTC. Supplemented by reference TRBV2 and TRBJ2-5, the full variable domain reads EPEVTQTPSHQVTQMGQEVILRCVPISNHLYFYWYRQILGQKVEFLVSFYNNEISEKSEIFDDQFSVERPDGSNFTLKIRSTKLEDSAMYFCASSSGGAPETQYFGPGTRLLVL.

The V call is TRBV6-5, the J call TRBJ1-2; no clear D gene. The ends were cut back, 6 bases at V and 7 bases at J, with 15 bases in the middle. The CDR3 has 13 amino acids. Germline V CDR1 and CDR2: MNHEY, SVGAGI. CDR3 protein: CASRERRVAGYTF. In nucleotides, the CDR3 is TGTGCCAGCAGGGAGAGACGGGTGGCTGGCTACACCTTC.

The chain combines TRBV7-2 with TRBJ1-1, with D possibly TRBD1 on 5 matching bases. V was pared by 5 bases and J by 1 base, with 8 bases between. Germline V CDR1 and CDR2: SGHTA, FQGNSA. The CDR3 totals 13 residues. The CDR3 sequence: CASSRGGNTEAFF. In DNA form, the CDR3 reads TGTGCCAGCAGCCGGGGGGGGAACACTGAAGCTTTCTTT.

The V gene is TRBV27, the J gene TRBJ2-7; TRBD2 agrees at 14 bases. The germline gives CDR1 MNHEY, CDR2 SMNVEV (reference sequence). Trimming cost V 8 bases and J 6 bases; bases outside gene matches: 9. This CDR3 is 15 amino acids long. The CDR3 sequence: CASAGLAGGSGEQYF. In DNA, the CDR3 is TGTGCCAGCGCTGGACTAGCGGGGGGTTCGGGCGAGCAGTACTTC.

With respect to this clone: Sequence at one end of the junction differs from germline and may be a read error. The chain uses TRBV25-1 and TRBJ1-2, with D hard to call. This CDR3 spans 12 amino acids. Per germline, CDR1 MGHDK and CDR2 SYGVNS. This CDR3 reads CASSEPNSGYTF. The CDR3 nucleotides read TGTGCCAGCAGTGAACCGAACTCTGGCTACACCTTC.

The chain uses TRBV4-2 and TRBJ2-3, with 11 bases matching TRBD2. There are 15 residues in the CDR3. V was clipped by 1 base and J by 3 bases; unmatched bases: 0. The germline gives CDR1 LGHNA, CDR2 YNFKEQ. Written as DNA, the CDR3 is TGTGCCAGCAGCCAAGGACTAGCGGGGACAGATACGCAGTATTTT. Its protein is CASSQGLAGTDTQYF.

This clone has a single count. The chain is built from TRBV19 and TRBJ1-5; 12 bases align to TRBD1. V was pared by 7 bases and J by 1 base, with 5 bases of the junction left unmatched. Germline-derived CDR1 and CDR2 are LNHDA and SQIVND (reference sequence). The CDR3 runs to 16 residues. Here the CDR3 DNA reads TGTGCCAGTATGGGACAGGGGGCTCTGAGCAATCAGCCCCAGCATTTT. Translation gives CASMGQGALSNQPQHF.

The rearrangement uses TRBV7-3 and TRBJ2-7; 9 bases are shared with TRBD1. CDR3 length equals 15 residues. V shed 4 bases, J shed 3 bases, and the junction held 7 bases outside the gene matches. Germline V gene lookup returns CDR1 SGHTA and CDR2 FQGTGA. The CDR3 nucleotides read TGTGCCAGCAGCTATTCCGGGACAGGGAGCTACGAGCAGTACTTC. Translated: CASSYSGTGSYEQYF.

Only one count was recorded for this clone. The chain combines TRBV28 with TRBJ1-1, with D uncertain. The CDR3 consists of 13 residues. Trimming pared 6 bases from V and 1 base from J, leaving 9 bases between. CDR1 MDHEN and CDR2 SYDVKM come from the germline V gene. CDR3 sequence reads: CASSAGENTEAFF. DNA of the CDR3: TGTGCCAGCAGCGCCGGGGAGAACACTGAAGCTTTCTTT. Drawing the rest from reference TRBV28 and TRBJ1-1, the complete variable domain is DVKVTQSSRYLVKRTGEKVFLECVQDMDHENMFWYRQDPGLGLRLIYFSYDVKMKEKGDIPEGYSVSREKKERFSLILESASTNQTSMYLCASSAGENTEAFFGQGTRLTVV.

The chain employs TRBV18 and TRBJ2-7; D gene unclear. Trimming left V 3 bases short and J 5 bases short, with 11 bases between. Germline V CDR1 and CDR2: KGHSH, LQKENI. There are 13 residues in the CDR3. This CDR3 reads CASSPPQSDEQYF. CDR3 nucleotide sequence: TGTGCCAGCTCACCCCCCCAATCGGACGAGCAGTACTTC.

The rearrangement links TRBV7-9 to TRBJ1-5; 9 nucleotides agree with TRBD1. The CDR3 runs to 14 residues. Trimming at V came to 4 bases and at J to 4 bases, leaving 2 bases not matched to a gene. Germline lookup yields CDR1 SEHNR and CDR2 FQNEAQ (reference sequence). The CDR3 DNA reads TGTGCCAGCAGCTCCGGGACAGGGAATCAGCCCCAGCATTTT. This sequence encodes CASSSGTGNQPQHF. The whole variable domain, remainder taken from reference TRBV7-9 and TRBJ1-5, is DTGVSQNPRHKITKRGQNVTFRCDPISEHNRLYWYRQTLGQGPEFLTYFQNEAQLEKSRLLSDRFSAERPKGSFSTLEIQRTEQGDSAMYLCASSSGTGNQPQHFGDGTRLSIL.

The gene calls are TRBV19 and TRBJ2-6; 8 positions agree with TRBD2. This CDR3 is built from 16 residues. The germline gives CDR1 LNHDA, CDR2 SQIVND (reference sequence). V was clipped by 4 bases and J by 1 base; unmatched bases: 3. The CDR3, as DNA: TGTGCCAGTAGTACGGGAGGGAGATCTGGGGCCAACGTCCTGACTTTC. The encoded protein is CASSTGGRSGANVLTF.

The chain has TRBV5-8 and TRBJ1-2; D gene uncertain. Germline V gives CDR1 SGHTS, CDR2 YDEGEE. The CDR3 is made up of 15 amino acids. The V end lost 0 bases, the J end lost 2 bases, and 11 bases lay between the germline ends. The CDR3 reads CASSLASALNYGYTF. CDR3 DNA: TGTGCCAGCAGCTTGGCCTCCGCTCTAAACTATGGCTACACCTTC.